Sequencing of this T cell receptor beta chain was carried out in a study of blood T cell repertoires in COVID-19. This clone is a singleton in its sample. Germline assignment: CDR1 KGHDR and CDR2 SFDVKD. The CDR3 length is 14 residues. The germline V and J ends were trimmed by 3 bases and 8 bases, with 13 bases remaining between them. TCRdb's table, derived via immunoSEQ multiplex PCR, lists solely in-frame clones and lacks some. The table includes about 170,000 clones, 70% to 90% detected once. The sequence derives from an elderly woman with COVID-19, enrolled during active disease. Sequencing input: peripheral blood. The rearrangement joins TRBV24-1 to TRBJ1-3; D not certain. CDR3 amino acids: CATSDGLLPDTIYF. CDR3 sequence (DNA): TGTGCCACCAGTGATGGACTGCTTCCTGACACCATATATTTT.